These T cell receptor beta chains were read from a single sample in a study of CD8 T cells in ankylosing spondylitis. TCRdb redid the calling of the 5' RACE reads with MiXCR, one entry per CDR3 protein. The sample shows some 100,000 distinct CDR3 sequences, roughly 9% of them seen only once. Sequencing used blood, either unsorted or a sorted T cell fraction (not recorded which). The receptors stem from a male donor with ankylosing spondylitis. The CDR3 runs from the conserved cysteine through the conserved F or W.

length	V	J	CDR3
12	TRBV27	TRBJ2-1	CASKTGVNEQFF
14	TRBV5-1	TRBJ2-1	CASSFLGADNEQFF
14	TRBV29-1	TRBJ2-1	CSLGLAEANNEQFF
14	TRBV12-5	TRBJ1-2	CASGPGPLTISYTF
14	TRBV11-1	TRBJ2-7	CASSPGMDFIEQYF
13	TRBV16	TRBJ2-3	CASSPPSSDTQYF
16	TRBV12-3/TRBV12-4	TRBJ2-5	CASRRNRTSDGETQYF
15	TRBV6-5	TRBJ1-3	CASRLTRDSGNTIYF
14	TRBV14	TRBJ1-3	CASSQGGAGNTIYF
12	TRBV12-3/TRBV12-4	TRBJ1-2	CASSQTTRGYTF
12	TRBV4-1	TRBJ2-1	CASSEGRDEQFF
12	TRBV7-2	TRBJ2-7	CASSPHGYEQYF
12	TRBV10-3	TRBJ2-2	CAISLDTGELFF
17	TRBV2	TRBJ2-5	CASSRGAPGGLEETQYF
14	TRBV5-1	TRBJ1-3	CASSLGVSGNTIYF
18	TRBV6-1	TRBJ2-1	CASSPWTARGRGYNEQFF
12	TRBV6-6	TRBJ1-4	CASSYTNEKLFF
19	TRBV11-1	TRBJ2-1	CASSSQGGASGSSYNEQFF
15	TRBV3-1	TRBJ2-1	CASSPPEVAYNEQFF
15	TRBV11-2	TRBJ2-5	CASSFHRGQVETQYF
13	TRBV29-1	TRBJ2-2	CSGGQVNTGELFF
21	TRBV12-3/TRBV12-4	TRBJ2-5	CASSFHVQGLAGVVDQETQYF
15	TRBV18	TRBJ2-1	CASSPGTGGFDEQFF
13	TRBV4-2	TRBJ2-2	CASRPPSTGELFF
17	TRBV7-9	TRBJ2-7	CASSPSRTGAFLYEQYF
14	TRBV5-5	TRBJ2-1	CASSFGAGANEQFF
13	TRBV13	TRBJ2-4	CATGPLGANIQYF
14	TRBV6-2/TRBV6-3	TRBJ1-1	CASSSLTLNTEAFF
15	TRBV5-6	TRBJ2-1	CASSLGAAGGNEQFF